These 25 T cell receptor beta chains originate from one sample sequenced in a study of CD8+ T cells in alopecia areata. Extracted RNA was reverse transcribed into cDNA, the sequencing template. Only in-frame clones appear in the TCRdb table, and some are missing; sequencing was by immunoSEQ multiplex PCR. The table includes 70,000 or so clones, approximately 61% detected once. Material: CD8+ T cells sorted from blood, obtained at week 0. These TCRs come from a human donor with alopecia areata.

V is TRBV9 and J is TRBJ2-5; 7 nucleotides align to TRBD2. This CDR3 has 18 amino acids. The V and J ends lost 0 bases and 1 base, in that order; junction bases with no gene match: 12. Looked up from germline, CDR1 is SGDLS and CDR2 is YYNGEE. The chain's CDR3 is CASSVGPGGGRSQETQYF. For the CDR3, the DNA is TGTGCCAGCAGCGTAGGGCCGGGAGGAGGGAGAAGCCAAGAGACCCAGTACTTC.

The chain links TRBV29-1 to TRBJ1-2, with D unclear. V shed 5 bases and J shed 4 bases, with 20 bases lying between them. From germline, CDR1 is SQVTM and CDR2 ANQGSEA. CDR3 length equals 15 residues. In nucleotides, the CDR3 is TGCAGCGTTCCAGGTGGGATCTCCGGTGCCTATGGCTACACCTTC. Translated, it gives CSVPGGISGAYGYTF. Variable domain in full (rest from reference TRBV29-1 and TRBJ1-2): SAVISQKPSRDICQRGTSLTIQCQVDSQVTMMFWYRQQPGQSLTLIATANQGSEATYESGFVIDKFPISRPNLTFSTLTVSNMSPEDSSIYLCSVPGGISGAYGYTFGSGTRLTVV.

In its sample, this clone was seen a few times. The rearrangement uses TRBV14 and TRBJ2-1, with unresolved D. This CDR3 contains 13 residues. Germline lookup yields CDR1 SGHDN and CDR2 FVKESK. V lost 3 bases and J lost 14, with 17 bases in between. The CDR3 reads CASSHGATTKEFF. For the CDR3, the DNA is TGTGCCAGCAGCCACGGAGCTACAACCAAGGAGTTCTTC. Combining the CDR3 with reference TRBV14 and TRBJ2-1 gives the whole variable domain EAGVTQFPSHSVIEKGQTVTLRCDPISGHDNLYWYRRVMGKEIKFLLHFVKESKQDESGMPNNRFLAERTGGTYSTLKVQPAELEDSGVYFCASSHGATTKEFFGPGTRLTVL.

This clone showed up just once. The chain recombines TRBV29-1 with TRBJ2-5; 11 bases are shared with TRBD2. The CDR3 runs to 18 residues. Looked up from germline, CDR1 is SQVTM and CDR2 is ANQGSEA. J gave up 5 bases and V 3 bases, and 17 bases lay outside the gene matches. The DNA for the CDR3 is TGCAGCGTTGATATCTCCGTGGATAGCGGGGGGGCCACTGAGACCCAGTACTTC. It codes for CSVDISVDSGGATETQYF. The full variable domain, with the rest looked up from reference TRBV29-1 and TRBJ2-5, is SAVISQKPSRDICQRGTSLTIQCQVDSQVTMMFWYRQQPGQSLTLIATANQGSEATYESGFVIDKFPISRPNLTFSTLTVSNMSPEDSSIYLCSVDISVDSGGATETQYFGPGTRLLVL.

The chain links TRBV4-1 to TRBJ2-7, with TRBD1 matching over 9 bases. The V segment lost 4 bases and the J segment 4 bases; nucleotides outside the gene matches: 14. The germline CDR1 and CDR2 sequences are MGHRA and YSYEKL. The CDR3 covers 17 residues. In DNA, the CDR3 is TGCGCCAGCAGCCCCATCGGGACAGGGCTCCTCGGGTACGAGCAGTACTTC. This gives the protein CASSPIGTGLLGYEQYF.

The rearrangement joins TRBV19 to TRBJ1-2; possibly TRBD1 for D (6 bases). From germline, CDR1 is LNHDA and CDR2 SQIVND (reference sequence). This CDR3 region has 16 residues. Trimming removed 4 bases at V and 13 bases at J, with 28 bases between. Here the CDR3 DNA reads TGTGCCAGTAGTACCCGGGCGGACAGTCTCCTACAGACATGCACCTTC. Its translation: CASSTRADSLLQTCTF.

V is TRBV29-1 and J is TRBJ2-1; possibly TRBD1 for D (5 bases). This CDR3 contains 12 residues. Trimming took off 0 bases at V and 8 bases at J, with 8 bases between the two ends. Germline loops: CDR1 SQVTM, CDR2 ANQGSEA. The CDR3 spells CSVEEGAYEQFF. In DNA, the CDR3 is TGCAGCGTTGAAGAAGGGGCTTATGAGCAGTTCTTC.

J is TRBJ1-5 and V is TRBV27; D gene uncertain. Germline CDR1 and CDR2: MNHEY and SMNVEV (reference sequence). The V end was cut by 0 bases, the J end by 1 base, with 10 bases between. The CDR3 consists of 16 residues. CDR3 sequence (DNA): TGTGCCAGCAGTTTATCGGATCCGGGAAGCAATCAGCCCCAGCATTTT. As protein: CASSLSDPGSNQPQHF.

This clone was found a few times. The chain is built from TRBV7-8 and TRBJ2-7, with TRBD1 matching over 7 bases. CDR1 is SGHVS and CDR2 is FQNEAQ in the germline V gene. With V trimmed by 1 base and J by 12 bases, 6 bases remained unmatched. This CDR3 spans 12 amino acids. The CDR3 loop is CASSLGGDRAYF. The CDR3 DNA is TGTGCCAGCAGCTTAGGGGGCGACAGGGCGTACTTC.

The V call is TRBV4-3, the J call TRBJ2-3; D unresolved. The V and J ends lost 0 bases and 0 bases respectively, with 13 bases between them. CDR1 is LGHNA and CDR2 is YSLEER in the germline V gene. This CDR3 is 17 amino acids long. CDR3 protein: CASSQDLMTGSTDTQYF. CDR3 DNA: TGCGCCAGCAGCCAAGATCTGATGACCGGAAGCACAGATACGCAGTATTTT.

This rearrangement joins TRBV30 to TRBJ2-1; D is undetermined. Trimming stripped 7 bases from V and 2 bases from J, with 12 bases between. CDR1 and CDR2 (germline): GTSNPN, SVGIG (reference sequence). This CDR3 has 13 amino acids. DNA of the CDR3: TGTGCCTCAATCATTCCCACCTACAATGAGCAGTTCTTC. It yields the protein CASIIPTYNEQFF.

The chain couples TRBV5-1 to TRBJ1-1; D is ambiguous. The CDR3 is made up of 14 amino acids. From germline, CDR1 is SGHRS and CDR2 YFSETQ. The V and J ends lost 0 bases and 0 bases respectively, with 6 bases between them. The CDR3, as DNA: TGCGCCAGCAGCTTGGCCTCCCTGAACACTGAAGCTTTCTTT. Translating it yields CASSLASLNTEAFF.

This sequence joins TRBV4-1 and TRBJ1-5, with 8 bases matching TRBD1. Germline trimming cut 3 bases from V and 1 base from J; bases unmatched to any gene: 5. This CDR3 region has 16 residues. CDR1 and CDR2 from the germline V gene are MGHRA and YSYEKL. CDR3 region: CASSQGTGKSNQPQHF. CDR3 nucleotide sequence: TGCGCCAGCAGCCAGGGGACAGGCAAAAGCAATCAGCCCCAGCATTTT.

The CDR3 nucleotides read TGCAGTGCTCTGGGGGAGGGAGCTTTCTTT. Protein sequence: CSALGEGAFF. The J gene is TRBJ1-1, the V gene TRBV20-1, with D perhaps TRBD1 (5 bases). The V end was cut by 5 bases, the J end by 10 bases, with 11 bases between. Germline V gives CDR1 DFQATT, CDR2 SNEGSKA (reference sequence). The CDR3 extends over 10 amino acids.

The V call is TRBV10-3, the J call TRBJ2-3, with 7 bases identical to TRBD2. The germline gives CDR1 ENHRY, CDR2 SYGVKD. The CDR3 has 16 residues. J gave up 3 bases and V 6 bases, and 12 bases lay outside the gene matches. As DNA, the CDR3 is TGTGCCATCAGGGTCCCTTCAGAGGGAGGGACAGATACGCAGTATTTT. It translates to CAIRVPSEGGTDTQYF.

CDR3 DNA: TGTGCCAGCAGCTTAGAGGGGAGCGACGAGCAGTACTTC. It translates to CASSLEGSDEQYF. The chain carries TRBV13 and TRBJ2-7; possibly TRBD1 or TRBD2 for D (5 bases each). CDR1 and CDR2 (germline): PRHDT, FYEKMQ (reference sequence). The CDR3 covers 13 residues. Trimming stripped 1 base from V and 5 bases from J, with 9 bases between.

The table lists this clone with a few counts. The chain couples TRBV19 to TRBJ1-6, with 7 bases identical to TRBD1. Germline V lookup: CDR1 LNHDA, CDR2 SQIVND (reference sequence). Losses at the gene ends were 7 bases for V and 8 bases for J; bases not matched to a gene: 8. The CDR3 sequence is 14 residues long. The CDR3 DNA follows: TGTGCCAGTACCCGAGGAGGGGGCGATTCACCCCTCCACTTT. Its protein is CASTRGGGDSPLHF.

The rearrangement links TRBV5-5 to TRBJ2-2; 9 bases are a match to TRBD2. Trimming cost V 6 bases and J 4 bases; bases outside gene matches: 10. The V gene's germline CDR1 is SGHKS and CDR2 YYEKEE (reference sequence). This CDR3 spans 16 amino acids. The CDR3 DNA sequence: TGTGCCAGCACCCCCTGGACTAGCGAATTCACCGGGGAGCTGTTTTTT. Translating gives CASTPWTSEFTGELFF.

The chain's CDR3 is CASSLEPRRMDLTYEQYF. The CDR3, as DNA: TGTGCCAGCAGCTTAGAGCCCAGGAGAATGGATTTAACCTACGAGCAGTACTTC. The chain combines TRBV7-9 with TRBJ2-7, with D unresolved. Trimming removed 1 base from V and 2 bases from J, with 21 bases in between. The V gene's germline CDR1 is SEHNR and CDR2 FQNEAQ (reference sequence). CDR3 size: 18 residues.

This clone was detected ten times or more. Other DNA sequences in this sample translate to the same CDR3. The rearrangement joins TRBV6-5 to TRBJ2-1; D might be TRBD1 or TRBD2, each matching 5 bases. The V end lost 2 bases, the J end lost 7 bases, and 6 bases lay between the germline ends. The germline V gene encodes CDR1 MNHEY and CDR2 SVGAGI. This CDR3 region has 12 residues. In nucleotides, the CDR3 is TGTGCCAGCAGTTACGAGGGGAATGAGCAGTTCTTC. As protein: CASSYEGNEQFF.

This chain uses TRBV7-9 with TRBJ1-1; D is unresolved. CDR1 and CDR2 from the germline V gene are SEHNR and FQNEAQ (reference sequence). V dropped 0 bases and J dropped 3 bases, with 11 bases sitting between them. The CDR3 consists of 15 residues. The CDR3 DNA reads as TGTGCCAGCAGCTTAGCGAGAGGGTCGGACACTGAAGCTTTCTTT. Its translation is CASSLARGSDTEAFF.

About this clone: The identical CDR3 is also encoded by other nucleotide sequences in the sample. The chain combines TRBV9 with TRBJ1-1, with D unclear. Trimming removed 0 bases at V and 2 bases at J, with 2 bases between. The CDR3 runs 12 residues. Germline CDR1 is SGDLS and CDR2 is YYNGEE. CDR3 protein: CASSVENTEAFF. The CDR3 DNA follows: TGTGCCAGCAGCGTAGAAAACACTGAAGCTTTCTTT.

This clone was observed a handful of times. The gene calls are TRBV30 and TRBJ1-3; TRBD1 might be the D (5 bases). Trimming removed 4 bases from V and 0 bases from J, with 13 bases in between. Germline CDR1 GTSNPN, CDR2 SVGIG (reference sequence). The CDR3 consists of 15 residues. CDR3 coding DNA: TGTGCCTGGACCAGCGACAGTAACTCTGGAAACACCATATATTTT. As protein: CAWTSDSNSGNTIYF. Drawing the rest from reference TRBV30 and TRBJ1-3, the complete variable domain is SQTIHQWPATLVQPVGSPLSLECTVEGTSNPNLYWYRQAAGRGLQLLFYSVGIGQISSEVPQNLSASRPQDRQFILSSKKLLLSDSGFYLCAWTSDSNSGNTIYFGEGSWLTVV.

The chain combines TRBV28 with TRBJ2-2; D unresolved. Germline CDR1 MDHEN, CDR2 SYDVKM. There are 12 residues in the CDR3. Trimming removed 5 bases at V and 6 bases at J, with 7 bases between. CDR3 nucleotides: TGTGCCAGCAGTAGGTTGGCCGGGGAGCTGTTTTTT. Its translation: CASSRLAGELFF.

The V and J genes are TRBV27 and TRBJ2-7, with unresolved D. Germline V CDR1 and CDR2: MNHEY, SMNVEV (reference sequence). The CDR3 extends over 14 amino acids. Deletions cut 6 bases from V and 4 bases from J, with 16 bases between. This CDR3 reads CASSLSTDRYEQYF. In DNA form, the CDR3 reads TGTGCCAGCAGCCTGTCGACGGATCGATACGAGCAGTACTTC.